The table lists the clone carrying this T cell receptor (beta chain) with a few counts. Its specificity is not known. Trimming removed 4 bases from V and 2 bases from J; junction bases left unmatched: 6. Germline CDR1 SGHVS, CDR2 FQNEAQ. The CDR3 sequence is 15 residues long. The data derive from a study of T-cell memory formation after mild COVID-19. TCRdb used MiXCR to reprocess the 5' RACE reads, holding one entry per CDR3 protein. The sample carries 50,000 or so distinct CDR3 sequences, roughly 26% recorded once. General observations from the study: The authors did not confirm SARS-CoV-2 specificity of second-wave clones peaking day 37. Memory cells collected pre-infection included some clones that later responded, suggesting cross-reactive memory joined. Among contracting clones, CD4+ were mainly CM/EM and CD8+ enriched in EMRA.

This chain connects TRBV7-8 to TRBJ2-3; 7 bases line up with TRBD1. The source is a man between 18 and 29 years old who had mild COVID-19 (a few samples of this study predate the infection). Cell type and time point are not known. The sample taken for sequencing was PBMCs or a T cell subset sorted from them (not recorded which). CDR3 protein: CASSSLGQFTDTQYF. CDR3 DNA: TGTGCCAGCAGCTCATTGGGACAGTTCACAGATACGCAGTATTTT.